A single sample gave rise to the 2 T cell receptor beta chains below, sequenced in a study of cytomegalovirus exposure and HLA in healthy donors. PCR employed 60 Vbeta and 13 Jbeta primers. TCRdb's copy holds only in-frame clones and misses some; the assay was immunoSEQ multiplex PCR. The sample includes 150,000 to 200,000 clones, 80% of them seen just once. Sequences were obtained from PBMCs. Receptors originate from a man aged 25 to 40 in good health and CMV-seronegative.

CDR3 bases: TGTGCCAGTAGTCTCTTTAGCGGAATGAACACTGAAGCTTTCTTT. Residues: CASSLFSGMNTEAFF. This chain uses TRBV19 with TRBJ1-1; D gene unclear. The V gene's germline CDR1 is LNHDA and CDR2 SQIVND (reference sequence). CDR3 length: 15 amino acids. V shed 5 bases and J shed 0 bases, with 13 bases lying between them.

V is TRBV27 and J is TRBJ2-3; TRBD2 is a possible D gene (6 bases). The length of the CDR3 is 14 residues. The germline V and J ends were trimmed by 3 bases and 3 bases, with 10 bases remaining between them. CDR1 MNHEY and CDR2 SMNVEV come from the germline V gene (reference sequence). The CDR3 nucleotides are TGTGCCAGCAGTTTGGCTCGGGGGACAGATACGCAGTATTTT. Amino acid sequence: CASSLARGTDTQYF.